This T cell receptor (beta chain) was identified in a study of T cell changes during pregnancy in multiple sclerosis. The repertoire was sequenced with immunoSEQ multiplex PCR; TCRdb's copy has only in-frame clones and lacks some. The sample yields some 81,000 clones, about 93% seen once. Germline V gives CDR1 SGHRS, CDR2 YFSETQ. The CDR3 covers 14 residues. V gave up 0 bases and J gave up 8 bases; unmatched junction bases: 2. The chain is built from TRBV5-1 and TRBJ2-1, with TRBD1 matching over 10 bases. This sequence originates from a female donor in good health, enrolled as a control in a pregnancy study. Here the sequenced sample was peripheral blood, taken after pregnancy. The CDR3 sequence is CASSLGQGAYEQFF. The CDR3 DNA reads TGCGCCAGCAGCTTGGGACAGGGGGCTTATGAGCAGTTCTTC.